The 32 T cell receptor beta chains given below trace back to one sample, sequenced in a study of blood T cell repertoires in COVID-19. Produced via immunoSEQ multiplex PCR; TCRdb's table is partial and in-frame only. Of roughly 250,000 clones detected, around 85% appear once; the ten largest clones hold 3% to 4%. What was sequenced was peripheral blood. These receptors came from a woman aged 40 to 50 with active or convalescent COVID-19.

The chain uses TRBV9 and TRBJ1-1; D might be TRBD1 (6 bases). CDR1 is SGDLS, CDR2 YYNGEE, per germline. This CDR3 region has 13 residues. With 3 bases removed from V and 1 base from J, the gap between germline ends came to 7 bases. CDR3 region: CASSEGQNTEAFF. DNA for the CDR3: TGTGCCAGCAGCGAGGGACAGAACACTGAAGCTTTCTTT. The entire variable domain, with the rest obtained from reference TRBV9 and TRBJ1-1, is as follows: DSGVTQTPKHLITATGQRVTLRCSPRSGDLSVYWYQQSLDQGLQFLIQYYNGEERAKGNILERFSAQQFPDLHSELNLSSLELGDSALYFCASSEGQNTEAFFGQGTRLTVV.

The CDR3 reads CASSYSGGSLIRQYF. CDR3 coding DNA: TGTGCCAGCAGTTACTCGGGGGGGTCCCTCATCCGGCAGTACTTC. The chain employs TRBV6-2 or TRBV6-3 and TRBJ2-7; 7 bases match TRBD2. Looked up from germline, CDR1 is MNHEY and CDR2 is SVGEGT. This CDR3 contains 15 residues. V trimming: 0 bases; J trimming: 9 bases; junction bases outside the gene matches: 11.

This clone has a single count. The chain employs TRBV6-5 and TRBJ2-7, with 7 positions matching TRBD2. V shed 8 bases and J 3 bases; nucleotides not matched to a gene: 10. Looked up from germline, CDR1 is MNHEY and CDR2 is SVGAGI. CDR3 length equals 14 residues. The CDR3 region has the DNA TGTGCCAGCTGCCCGGTGGGCGGGGGCTACGAGCAGTACTTC. Translated, it gives CASCPVGGGYEQYF.

This clone was counted between two and nine times. This specimen includes other DNA sequences encoding the same CDR3. V and J are TRBV19 and TRBJ2-7; 7 positions match TRBD1. The trim removed 6 bases at V and 3 bases at J, leaving 8 bases unmatched. Germline V gene sequence: CDR1 LNHDA, CDR2 SQIVND (reference sequence). The CDR3 is 14 residues long. CDR3 DNA sequence: TGTGCCAGTAGCAGGACAGGAGGAAGCTACGAGCAGTACTTC. It encodes CASSRTGGSYEQYF.

This clone showed up many times. The rearrangement joins TRBV20-1 to TRBJ1-2, with D maybe TRBD1 (5 bases). The germline CDR1 and CDR2 sequences are DFQATT and SNEGSKA (reference sequence). The CDR3 has 12 residues. Trimming cost V 4 bases and J 7 bases, with 13 bases left between them. The DNA for the CDR3 is TGCAGTGCTATTGAAGGGGCGACTGGCTACACCTTC. Residues: CSAIEGATGYTF.

This chain joins TRBV5-4 and TRBJ2-5; D not certain. The CDR3 sequence is 14 residues long. V lost 4 bases and J 1 base, leaving 11 bases between the germline ends. Germline V gives CDR1 SGHNT, CDR2 YYREEE (reference sequence). The chain's CDR3 is CASSPDIIQETQYF. CDR3 nucleotides: TGTGCCAGCAGCCCCGACATAATCCAAGAGACCCAGTACTTC.

The chain links TRBV5-1 to TRBJ2-5; TRBD2 agrees at 8 bases. Trimming at V came to 4 bases and at J to 3 bases, leaving 8 bases not matched to a gene. Per germline, CDR1 SGHRS and CDR2 YFSETQ. The CDR3 is 15 residues long. The CDR3 DNA follows: TGCGCCAGCAGCAAGAGGACTAGCCTGGAAGAGACCCAGTACTTC. As protein: CASSKRTSLEETQYF.

The chain employs TRBV11-3 and TRBJ2-1, with 9 bases matching TRBD2. The CDR3 spans 15 residues. Germline V gene lookup returns CDR1 SGHNT and CDR2 YENEEA. The V segment lost 3 bases and the J segment 1 base; nucleotides outside the gene matches: 1. CDR3 sequence reads: CASSLAGGSYNEQFF. CDR3 bases: TGTGCCAGCAGCTTGGCGGGGGGGTCCTACAATGAGCAGTTCTTC.

The chain uses TRBV27 and TRBJ1-1, with D maybe TRBD1 (6 bases). V was shortened by 6 bases and J by 3 bases, with 14 bases between the two germline ends. The germline V gene has CDR1 MNHEY and CDR2 SMNVEV (reference sequence). This CDR3 spans 14 amino acids. The CDR3 protein is CASSHDRFYTEAFF. The DNA for the CDR3 is TGTGCCAGCAGCCACGACAGGTTTTACACTGAAGCTTTCTTT.

This clone was counted a few times. This chain links TRBV7-8 with TRBJ2-3; 10 nucleotides align to TRBD2. Looked up from germline, CDR1 is SGHVS and CDR2 is FQNEAQ. The junction had 10 bases not matched to a gene; V was cut back by 1 base and J by 3 bases. CDR3 size: 18 residues. The CDR3 loop reads CASSLVSASGGITDTQYF. The CDR3 region has the DNA TGTGCCAGCAGCTTAGTCTCGGCTAGCGGGGGAATAACAGATACGCAGTATTTT.

The DNA for the CDR3 is TGTGCCTGGAGTCTCTCAGGGGAGTATGGCTACACCTTC. Translated, it gives CAWSLSGEYGYTF. The chain is built from TRBV30 and TRBJ1-2, with D perhaps TRBD1 (6 bases). Germline V lookup: CDR1 GTSNPN, CDR2 SVGIG (reference sequence). V was pared by 2 bases and J by 5 bases, with 12 bases between. The CDR3 covers 13 residues.

V gene TRBV24-1 combines with J gene TRBJ1-1; 7 positions match TRBD1. V lost 2 bases, J lost 0 bases, and 8 bases stayed unmatched. The germline V gene encodes CDR1 KGHDR and CDR2 SFDVKD. The CDR3 length is 17 residues. The CDR3 loop is CATSDSRQGPMNTEAFF. In DNA, the CDR3 is TGTGCCACCAGTGATTCCCGACAGGGACCCATGAACACTGAAGCTTTCTTT.

J is TRBJ1-6 and V is TRBV3-1 (or the pseudogene TRBV3-2), with a possible D match to TRBD1 (5 bases). The germline gives CDR1 LGHDT, CDR2 YNNKEL (reference sequence). This CDR3 is 15 amino acids long. Trimming removed 4 bases at V and 7 bases at J, with 14 bases between. The CDR3 DNA reads as TGTGCCAGCAGCCGGGGCCTGGCAGCAAATTCACCCCTCCACTTT. Its translation: CASSRGLAANSPLHF.

The chain links TRBV7-9 to TRBJ2-7; the match to TRBD2 covers 11 bases. With 5 bases clipped from V and 2 bases from J, the junction kept 2 bases outside the gene matches. The CDR3 is made up of 14 amino acids. Germline-derived CDR1 and CDR2 are SEHNR and FQNEAQ (reference sequence). CDR3 in amino acids: CASSPLAGAYEQYF. CDR3 nucleotides: TGTGCCAGCAGCCCACTAGCGGGGGCCTACGAGCAGTACTTC.

The chain links TRBV6-6 to TRBJ1-6; 9 bases map to TRBD1. This CDR3 contains 14 residues. Germline trimming cut 5 bases from V and 13 bases from J; bases unmatched to any gene: 9. The germline CDR1 and CDR2 sequences are MNHNY and SVGAGI (reference sequence). CDR3 nucleotides: TGTGCCAGCAGTAATGGGGACAGGGAAGCCCCCCTCCACTTT. Protein sequence: CASSNGDREAPLHF.

The chain has TRBV29-1 and TRBJ1-5; TRBD1 matches 7 bases. V dropped 6 bases and J dropped 1; count of bases not matched to a gene: 6. There are 14 residues in the CDR3. Germline CDR1 is SQVTM and CDR2 is ANQGSEA. The DNA for the CDR3 is TGCAGCGTCAGACAGGGCGGGAGCAATCAGCCCCAGCATTTT. Protein: CSVRQGGSNQPQHF.

The V gene is TRBV11-2, the J gene TRBJ2-7; 7 bases are shared with TRBD1. This CDR3 has 15 residues. Germline assignment: CDR1 SGHAT and CDR2 FQNNGV. Trimming removed 1 base from V and 4 bases from J; junction bases left unmatched: 7. CDR3: CASSLAGTASYEQYV. The CDR3 region has the DNA TGTGCCAGCAGCTTAGCTGGGACAGCTTCTTACGAGCAGTACGTC.

This clone showed up just a few times. The chain joins TRBV5-5 to TRBJ1-1; no definite D call. V lost 0 bases and J lost 1, with 7 bases in between. Germline CDR1 SGHKS, CDR2 YYEKEE (reference sequence). The CDR3 has 14 amino acids. CDR3 sequence reads: CASSLAYRNTEAFF. CDR3 DNA sequence: TGTGCCAGCAGCTTGGCCTACAGGAACACTGAAGCTTTCTTT.

The chain links TRBV10-3 to TRBJ2-3, with TRBD2 matching over 8 bases. Unmatched junction bases numbered 14, after V lost 3 bases and J lost 6 bases. CDR3 size: 17 residues. Germline CDR1 ENHRY, CDR2 SYGVKD. In nucleotides, the CDR3 is TGTGCCATCAGTGACCGACTTTCGGAGCGGGGGTCCGATACGCAGTATTTT. This gives the protein CAISDRLSERGSDTQYF.

This clone was seen more than once but under ten times. The CDR3 here is CASTDRGSGNTIYF. The CDR3 DNA reads TGTGCCAGCACCGACAGGGGCTCTGGAAACACCATATATTTT. The chain has TRBV6-5 and TRBJ1-3; 8 positions agree with TRBD1. The CDR3 runs to 14 residues. The trim removed 7 bases at V and 0 bases at J, leaving 2 bases unmatched. Germline V gene lookup returns CDR1 MNHEY and CDR2 SVGAGI.

The rearrangement joins TRBV7-9 to TRBJ1-2; 11 nucleotides agree with TRBD1. The ends lost 4 bases at V and 8 bases at J; junction bases unmatched: 6. The CDR3 runs to 14 residues. Germline V gene data show CDR1 as SEHNR and CDR2 as FQNEAQ (reference sequence). CDR3 DNA sequence: TGTGCCAGCAGCTGGGGACAGGGGGTGAAAGGCTACACCTTC. Amino acids: CASSWGQGVKGYTF.

The V call is TRBV3-1 (or the pseudogene TRBV3-2), the J call TRBJ1-4, with TRBD1 as a possible D gene (6 bases). Germline CDR1 and CDR2: LGHDT and YNNKEL (reference sequence). The CDR3 is 16 amino acids. The V and J ends lost 0 bases and 7 bases respectively, with 15 bases between them. CDR3 nucleotide sequence: TGTGCCAGCAGCCAAGATGGGGGCGGAGGAGGTGAAAAACTGTTTTTT. This translates into CASSQDGGGGGEKLFF.

The chain combines TRBV28 with TRBJ2-1, with TRBD1 matching over 8 bases. Germline V CDR1 and CDR2: MDHEN, SYDVKM. The V gene end was trimmed by 11 bases and the J gene end by 6 bases; junction bases not matched to a gene: 6. This CDR3 is built from 12 residues. In nucleotides, the CDR3 is TGTGCCGCGGGACAGGCCGGCAATGAGCAGTTCTTC. Translated: CAAGQAGNEQFF. Full variable domain (outside the CDR3, taken from reference TRBV28 and TRBJ2-1): DVKVTQSSRYLVKRTGEKVFLECVQDMDHENMFWYRQDPGLGLRLIYFSYDVKMKEKGDIPEGYSVSREKKERFSLILESASTNQTSMYLCAAGQAGNEQFFGPGTRLTVL.

V gene TRBV4-2 combines with J gene TRBJ1-2, with 9 nucleotides matching TRBD1. The V gene end was trimmed by 1 base and the J gene end by 3 bases; junction bases not matched to a gene: 6. The CDR3 totals 16 residues. Germline CDR1 LGHNA, CDR2 YNFKEQ. CDR3 DNA: TGTGCCAGCAGCCAAGGTAGGGGACAGGGTGACTATGGCTACACCTTC. Translating gives CASSQGRGQGDYGYTF.

The V gene is TRBV9, the J gene TRBJ1-6; possible D gene TRBD1, 5 bases. CDR1 is SGDLS, CDR2 YYNGEE, per germline. This CDR3 has 14 residues. Trimming pared 4 bases from V and 8 bases from J, leaving 13 bases between. CDR3 sequence: CASSPGLEDSPLHF. Written as DNA, the CDR3 is TGTGCCAGCAGCCCGGGACTGGAGGATTCACCCCTCCACTTT.

This chain uses TRBV28 with TRBJ1-6, with 8 bases lining up with TRBD1. V lost 4 bases, J lost 6 bases, and 5 bases stayed unmatched. This CDR3 is built from 15 residues. Germline V lookup: CDR1 MDHEN, CDR2 SYDVKM. CDR3 in amino acids: CASSSGQVSNSPLHF. Written as DNA, the CDR3 is TGTGCCAGCAGTTCGGGACAGGTATCTAATTCACCCCTCCACTTT.

The V gene is TRBV1, the J gene TRBJ1-4. TRBV1 is designated a pseudogene. The CDR3 runs 18 residues. CDR3 in DNA: TGCACCAGCAGCCAATATTTTATAGTGCTTACCCGTAATGAAAAACTGTTTTTT. Translated, it gives CTSSQYFIVLTRNEKLFF.

For the CDR3, the DNA is TGTGCCAGCGCAATTACTGACAGGTCTAATGAAAAACTGTTTTTT. It yields the protein CASAITDRSNEKLFF. This sequence joins TRBV6-5 and TRBJ1-4, with D possibly TRBD1 on 6 matching bases. The CDR3 totals 15 residues. Germline lookup yields CDR1 MNHEY and CDR2 SVGAGI. The V end lost 8 bases, the J end lost 3 bases, and 16 bases lay between the germline ends.

The chain recombines TRBV11-2 with TRBJ1-2; D ambiguous. CDR1 SGHAT and CDR2 FQNNGV come from the germline V gene. Trimming shortened V by 1 base and J by 6 bases, and 12 bases separated the two germline ends. There are 14 residues in the CDR3. CDR3 protein: CASSLAPWRDGYTF. In DNA form, the CDR3 reads TGTGCCAGCAGCTTAGCACCCTGGCGGGATGGCTACACCTTC.

This chain joins TRBV2 and TRBJ1-1; TRBD1 agrees at 8 bases. V was pared by 5 bases and J by 0 bases, with 5 bases of the junction left unmatched. Germline V CDR1 and CDR2: SNHLY, FYNNEI. The CDR3 spans 15 residues. The DNA of the CDR3 is TGTGCCAGCAGTAACAGGGGGGGAATGAACACTGAAGCTTTCTTT. Encoded protein: CASSNRGGMNTEAFF. The full variable domain, its missing parts supplied by reference TRBV2 and TRBJ1-1, is EPEVTQTPSHQVTQMGQEVILRCVPISNHLYFYWYRQILGQKVEFLVSFYNNEISEKSEIFDDQFSVERPDGSNFTLKIRSTKLEDSAMYFCASSNRGGMNTEAFFGQGTRLTVV.

This chain connects TRBV5-1 to TRBJ1-1; D perhaps matches TRBD1 (5 bases). The CDR3 runs 14 residues. The V gene's germline CDR1 is SGHRS and CDR2 YFSETQ. V gave up 0 bases and J gave up 6 bases, with 12 bases separating them. The CDR3 DNA sequence: TGCGCCAGCAGCTTGGGGGACCGGAGGGCTGAAGCTTTCTTT. Translation: CASSLGDRRAEAFF.

The V call is TRBV12-5, the J call TRBJ1-1, with D uncertain. The ends were cut back, 5 bases at V and 4 bases at J, with 20 bases in the middle. CDR3 length: 16 residues. Per the germline V gene, CDR1 is LGHNT and CDR2 is FRNRAP. Here the CDR3 reads CASGLHTDARGTEAFF. The CDR3 coding sequence is TGTGCTAGTGGTCTCCACACGGACGCACGGGGCACTGAAGCTTTCTTT.